One T cell receptor beta chain is described in this entry. The entry originates in a study of blood T cell repertoires in COVID-19. Participants came from about 24 US areas, aged about 18 to 95 years. The V end lost 10 bases, the J end lost 2 bases, and 20 bases lay between the germline ends. Germline V lookup: CDR1 MNHEY, CDR2 SVGAGI. The CDR3 is 15 residues long. Some clones are missing from TCRdb's copy, which holds only in-frame ones; the method was immunoSEQ multiplex PCR. The sample shows approximately 400,000 clones, over 80% of them seen only once. This clonotype originated in a woman aged 45-65 years who had recovered from COVID-19. Sequenced sample: PBMCs or T cells enriched from blood (not recorded which). V is TRBV6-5 and J is TRBJ2-5; D perhaps matches TRBD2 (5 bases). CDR3 nucleotides: TGTGCCACTCAGGATCGGAGGCGGTTACAAGAGACCCAGTACTTC. It is translated as CATQDRRRLQETQYF.